These 18 T cell receptor beta chains originate from one sample sequenced in a study of vaccination and CD4 T cells after COVID-19. Their cognate antigens are unknown. The Oncomine TCR Beta short-read assay sequenced DNA from cultured CD4+ T cells. Each CDR3 protein gets one entry after TCRdb re-called the PCR reads with MiXCR. The table shows several thousand distinct CDR3 sequences, with approximately 52% occurring only once. Treatment reported: approximately nine-day PBMC culture with coronavirus spike peptide pools or control peptides (ViraFEST assay). Researchers collected the unexposed donor's CD4+ T cells before the COVID-19 pandemic (2011-2018). The sample taken for sequencing was CD4+ T cells from blood, cultured in vitro. Source of these receptors: a human donor in good health.

V gene TRBV7-9 combines with J gene TRBJ2-3; the D is unclear. V lost 5 bases to trimming and J lost 2 bases, with 2 bases between them. The CDR3 totals 11 residues. The germline gives CDR1 SEHNR, CDR2 FQNEAQ (reference sequence). CDR3 DNA: TGTGCCAGCAGCGTCACAGATACGCAGTATTTT. Its translation: CASSVTDTQYF.

This chain joins TRBV6-1 and TRBJ1-2; TRBD1 agrees at 8 bases. Per germline, CDR1 MNHNS and CDR2 SASEGT. The CDR3 is made up of 15 amino acids. J gave up 2 bases and V 3 bases, and 5 bases lay outside the gene matches. The CDR3 reads CASSEHGQGNYGYTF. In DNA form, the CDR3 reads TGTGCCAGCAGTGAGCACGGACAGGGAAACTATGGCTACACCTTC.

This clonotype was picked up a small number of times. This rearrangement joins TRBV5-4 to TRBJ1-6; D possibly corresponds to TRBD1 (5 bases). Germline values: CDR1 SGHNT, CDR2 YYREEE (reference sequence). This CDR3 has 17 residues. V was cut by 3 bases and J by 5 bases, with 18 bases left in between. The CDR3 nucleotides read TGTGCCAGCAGCTCGAGACGACAGACACGTAATAATTCACCCCTCCACTTT. Amino acids: CASSSRRQTRNNSPLHF.

The chain is built from TRBV27 and TRBJ1-1; the D gene is possibly TRBD1 (6 bases). This CDR3 is built from 16 residues. The V end was cut by 5 bases, the J end by 0 bases, with 16 bases between. CDR1 is MNHEY and CDR2 is SMNVEV in the germline V gene (reference sequence). This chain's CDR3 is CASSPRGRVMNTEAFF. CDR3 coding DNA: TGTGCCAGCAGTCCTCGGGGGCGCGTCATGAACACTGAAGCTTTCTTT.

This chain connects TRBV12-3 or TRBV12-4 to TRBJ1-5; 11 nucleotides align to TRBD1. The V segment lost 6 bases and the J segment 6 bases; nucleotides outside the gene matches: 4. The CDR3 runs to 14 residues. The chain's CDR3 is CASSTGTGGQPQHF. The CDR3 DNA reads TGTGCCAGCAGCACCGGGACAGGGGGTCAGCCCCAGCATTTT.

The J gene is TRBJ2-2, the V gene TRBV9, with D uncertain. The germline CDR1 and CDR2 sequences are SGDLS and YYNGEE. This CDR3 is 14 amino acids long. The V end lost 3 bases, the J end lost 0 bases, and 6 bases lay between the germline ends. The CDR3 nucleotides are TGTGCCAGCAGCGACCCCGCGAACACCGGGGAGCTGTTTTTT. It encodes CASSDPANTGELFF.

Judged by abundance, this clonotype is medium-sized. The rearrangement joins TRBV4-1 to TRBJ1-2, with 9 bases identical to TRBD1. V was clipped by 4 bases and J by 8 bases; unmatched bases: 14. CDR1 is MGHRA, CDR2 YSYEKL, per germline. The CDR3 has 16 residues. CDR3 DNA: TGCGCCAGCAGCCGCTCCCATACACAGGGGGCTTGGGGCTACACCTTC. Residues: CASSRSHTQGAWGYTF.

This clonotype has a handful of counts. The chain combines TRBV6-2 or TRBV6-3 with TRBJ2-3, with D uncertain. V shed 8 bases and J shed 9 bases, with 12 bases lying between them. This CDR3 region has 11 residues. The germline V gene has CDR1 MNHEY and CDR2 SVGEGT. The CDR3 region is CASERPGTQYF. Written as DNA, the CDR3 is TGTGCCAGCGAGAGGCCCGGCACGCAGTATTTT.

The chain joins TRBV19 to TRBJ2-3; 11 bases fit TRBD2. Germline-derived CDR1 and CDR2 are LNHDA and SQIVND (reference sequence). This CDR3 has 15 residues. J lost 8 bases, V lost 3 bases, and 7 bases had no gene match. The CDR3 loop is CASSITLAGEGTQYF. The CDR3 nucleotides are TGTGCCAGTAGTATCACACTAGCGGGAGAGGGTACGCAGTATTTT.

The V and J genes are TRBV24-1 and TRBJ2-7; TRBD2 matches at 12 bases. V was clipped by 11 bases and J by 1 base; unmatched bases: 2. CDR1 and CDR2 from the germline V gene are KGHDR and SFDVKD. CDR3 length equals 13 residues. The CDR3 protein is CANGLAGSYEQYF. In DNA, the CDR3 is TGTGCCAACGGACTAGCGGGGTCCTACGAGCAGTACTTC.

This clonotype was detected only a few times. This rearrangement joins TRBV6-1 to TRBJ2-3; possibly TRBD2 for D (6 bases). Germline CDR1 is MNHNS and CDR2 is SASEGT. Between the trimmed V and J ends, which lost 3 bases and 7 bases, there was a span of 11 bases. The CDR3 has 13 amino acids. This CDR3 reads CASSDLLAYTQYF. DNA of the CDR3: TGTGCCAGCAGTGACCTACTAGCCTATACGCAGTATTTT.

This chain connects TRBV12-3 or TRBV12-4 to TRBJ2-2; the match to TRBD2 covers 16 bases. Unmatched junction bases numbered 2, after V lost 4 bases and J lost 0 bases. CDR3 length: 18 residues. The CDR3 is CASSYGTSGGANTGELFF. The CDR3 bases are TGTGCCAGCAGTTACGGGACTAGCGGGGGGGCGAACACCGGGGAGCTGTTTTTT.

This clonotype was counted only a few times. The chain has TRBV19 and TRBJ1-2, with D tentatively TRBD1 (6 bases). Germline V gene sequence: CDR1 LNHDA, CDR2 SQIVND (reference sequence). The CDR3 covers 13 residues. Trimming pared 6 bases from V and 7 bases from J, leaving 15 bases between. The CDR3 reads CASSNRESSGYTF. The CDR3, as DNA: TGTGCCAGTAGCAACAGGGAAAGTTCTGGCTACACCTTC.

This clonotype appeared a few times. The rearrangement uses TRBV19 and TRBJ1-1, with D hard to call. The germline V gene has CDR1 LNHDA and CDR2 SQIVND (reference sequence). V lost 4 bases to trimming and J lost 8 bases, with 14 bases between them. The CDR3 covers 13 residues. CDR3 sequence (DNA): TGTGCCAGTAGTACTGGGTGGGCAGAAGAAGCTTTCTTT. Protein product: CASSTGWAEEAFF.

This clonotype has more than one count but fewer than ten. This chain uses TRBV6-2 or TRBV6-3 with TRBJ1-5; D is uncertain. Germline values: CDR1 MNHEY, CDR2 SVGEGT. V shed 2 bases and J shed 0 bases, with 11 bases lying between them. This CDR3 region has 16 residues. The CDR3 loop reads CASSYGRLDSNQPQHF. Here the CDR3 DNA reads TGTGCCAGCAGTTACGGGAGACTCGATAGCAATCAGCCCCAGCATTTT.

The rearrangement uses TRBV30 and TRBJ2-2; D gene unclear. The CDR3 length is 11 residues. Deletions cut 4 bases from V and 7 bases from J, with 7 bases between. Germline CDR1 and CDR2: GTSNPN and SVGIG (reference sequence). This CDR3 is CAWKQDGELFF. The CDR3 DNA sequence: TGTGCCTGGAAGCAGGACGGGGAGCTGTTTTTT. Variable domain in full (rest from reference TRBV30 and TRBJ2-2): SQTIHQWPATLVQPVGSPLSLECTVEGTSNPNLYWYRQAAGRGLQLLFYSVGIGQISSEVPQNLSASRPQDRQFILSSKKLLLSDSGFYLCAWKQDGELFFGEGSRLTVL.

This chain joins TRBV6-1 and TRBJ1-6, with 8 bases that match TRBD1. J gave up 6 bases and V 8 bases, and 15 bases lay outside the gene matches. The CDR3 contains 17 residues. The germline V gene encodes CDR1 MNHNS and CDR2 SASEGT. CDR3 DNA sequence: TGTGCCAGCCAATCGGGCAGGGGGCGCGATCGTAATTCACCCCTCCACTTT. Its protein is CASQSGRGRDRNSPLHF.

The V gene is TRBV19, the J gene TRBJ2-2, with TRBD2 matching over 11 bases. This CDR3 contains 15 residues. Germline CDR1 is LNHDA and CDR2 is SQIVND (reference sequence). V lost 5 bases and J lost 4; bases outside the gene matches: 3. The DNA of the CDR3 is TGTGCCAGTAGTTTTAGCGGGGGGGCCACCGGGGAGCTGTTTTTT. This gives the protein CASSFSGGATGELFF.